One T cell receptor beta chain is described in this entry. Its target is not known. Primers: 60 Vbeta forward and 13 Jbeta reverse. The method was immunoSEQ multiplex PCR; TCRdb's version includes in-frame clones alone and lacks a portion of them. In all, the sample yields under 100,000 clones. Germline V lookup: CDR1 WNHNN, CDR2 SYGVQD (reference sequence). The CDR3 has 13 residues. The V gene end was trimmed by 6 bases and the J gene end by 8 bases; junction bases not matched to a gene: 7. This sample was taken from a study of cytomegalovirus exposure and HLA in healthy donors. Turning to the study itself: Around 86 million unique TCRs, all from HLA-typed donors, were included in an early release of the data.

Whole-study findings and limits: Under in vitro conditions, a few CMV-associated chains were confirmed as specific for CMV antigens. Clonal expansion, a later analysis showed, was greater in HLA-associated TCR beta chains than in equally common others. The listing of 150 to 200 TCR beta chains classed them as cytomegalovirus-associated.

The sequence came from a man aged 25-45 years in good health and CMV-seronegative. The sample was PBMCs. The V call is TRBV10-1, the J call TRBJ1-1, with 9 bases identical to TRBD1. This CDR3 reads CASSEQQGAEAFF. The CDR3 nucleotides are TGCGCCAGCAGCGAACAACAGGGGGCAGAAGCTTTCTTT.